The 22 T cell receptor beta chains presented below share a single source sample, sequenced in a study of CD8 T cells in ankylosing spondylitis. Study-level points and caveats: Roughly eight highly homologous variants made up a TCR beta motif that seemed to typify ankylosing spondylitis blood.

In TCRdb, the 5' RACE reads were re-called with MiXCR into one record per CDR3 protein. The table records some 700,000 distinct CDR3 sequences, around a fifth of them present only once. Their antigen targets remain unknown. The material sequenced was blood, either unsorted or a sorted T cell fraction (not recorded which). Receptors were obtained from a male donor with ankylosing spondylitis.

This clonotype turned up a few times. The V call is TRBV5-1, the J call TRBJ1-1; D is unresolved. This CDR3 comprises 15 residues. The germline gives CDR1 SGHRS, CDR2 YFSETQ. Trimming left V 0 bases short and J 5 bases short, with 14 bases between. In nucleotides, the CDR3 is TGCGCCAGCAGCTTGGAGGGCAGTTTGTATACTGAAGCTTTCTTT. Translated, it gives CASSLEGSLYTEAFF.

V gene TRBV5-1 combines with J gene TRBJ2-3; D may be TRBD2 (6 bases). Germline assignment: CDR1 SGHRS and CDR2 YFSETQ. The CDR3 sequence is 15 residues long. The ends were cut back, 4 bases at V and 0 bases at J, with 12 bases in the middle. The CDR3 spells CASSAGSASTDTQYF. CDR3 in DNA: TGCGCCAGCAGCGCGGGATCCGCTAGCACAGATACGCAGTATTTT.

This clonotype was seen only a few times. This chain uses TRBV13 with TRBJ2-1; 7 bases agree with TRBD2. V shed 0 bases, J shed 8 bases, and the junction held 4 bases outside the gene matches. The CDR3 extends over 14 amino acids. Per the germline V gene, CDR1 is PRHDT and CDR2 is FYEKMQ (reference sequence). The DNA of the CDR3 is TGTGCCAGCAGCTTAGGGCGGACTAGTTATGAGCAGTTCTTC. Translating gives CASSLGRTSYEQFF.

The chain recombines TRBV7-9 with TRBJ1-2; the D is unclear. Trimming left V 4 bases short and J 4 bases short, with 13 bases between. CDR3 size: 14 residues. Germline values: CDR1 SEHNR, CDR2 FQNEAQ (reference sequence). The CDR3 DNA follows: TGTGCCAGCAGCTCCCTCACGGACCTCTATGGCTACACCTTC. Translation: CASSSLTDLYGYTF.

This clonotype was detected a few times. Written as DNA, the CDR3 is TGTGCCAGCAGTGCACCTTGGAGGGTAGATACGCAGTATTTT. Protein product: CASSAPWRVDTQYF. The V gene is TRBV27, the J gene TRBJ2-3; perhaps TRBD2 as D (6 bases). Germline values: CDR1 MNHEY, CDR2 SMNVEV (reference sequence). Trimming shortened V by 5 bases and J by 5 bases, and 14 bases separated the two germline ends. This CDR3 region has 14 residues.

This clonotype occurred once. The chain joins TRBV5-1 to TRBJ2-1; 10 nucleotides align to TRBD2. V dropped 4 bases and J dropped 7; count of bases not matched to a gene: 20. This CDR3 comprises 19 residues. Germline lookup yields CDR1 SGHRS and CDR2 YFSETQ. As DNA, the CDR3 is TGCGCCAGCAGCATCCTACTAGCGGGAAGCCGACAAAGCGAAAATGAGCAGTTCTTC. Residues: CASSILLAGSRQSENEQFF.

The chain carries TRBV7-2 and TRBJ2-7, with 9 nucleotides matching TRBD1. Per germline, CDR1 SGHTA and CDR2 FQGNSA. This CDR3 region has 14 residues. V was clipped by 6 bases and J by 2 bases; unmatched bases: 5. The CDR3 protein is CASRKTGGTYEQYF. CDR3 sequence (DNA): TGTGCCAGCAGGAAGACAGGGGGTACCTACGAGCAGTACTTC.

This clonotype has only a few counts. The chain employs TRBV5-1 and TRBJ2-7; the match to TRBD1 covers 9 bases. The CDR3 spans 13 residues. From germline, CDR1 is SGHRS and CDR2 YFSETQ. J lost 5 bases, V lost 2 bases, and 2 bases had no gene match. CDR3 protein: CASSFTGGDEQYF. CDR3 bases: TGCGCCAGCAGCTTTACAGGGGGCGACGAGCAGTACTTC.

The chain carries TRBV7-3 and TRBJ2-1; TRBD2 aligns across 9 bases. The CDR3 is made up of 17 amino acids. The germline V gene has CDR1 SGHTA and CDR2 FQGTGA. Losses at the gene ends were 6 bases for V and 5 bases for J; bases not matched to a gene: 14. The DNA for the CDR3 is TGTGCCAGCAGTCGTCGTAGCGGGAGCAGCTGGGACAATGAGCAGTTCTTC. Amino acid sequence: CASSRRSGSSWDNEQFF.

This clonotype turned up a few times. The J gene is TRBJ2-7, the V gene TRBV20-1; D call uncertain. V shed 0 bases and J shed 4 bases, with 16 bases lying between them. The CDR3 covers 15 residues. Germline V gives CDR1 DFQATT, CDR2 SNEGSKA (reference sequence). DNA for the CDR3: TGCAGTGCTAGAGATCGGATTATTGGTTTGTACGAGCAGTACTTC. Protein: CSARDRIIGLYEQYF.

The V call is TRBV20-1, the J call TRBJ2-5; D unresolved. Germline V gene lookup returns CDR1 DFQATT and CDR2 SNEGSKA (reference sequence). Trimming pared 8 bases from V and 3 bases from J, leaving 16 bases between. The CDR3 totals 13 residues. Here the CDR3 DNA reads TGCAGTTATCGACGTGACGGAAAAGAGACCCAGTACTTC. It specifies CSYRRDGKETQYF.

The chain combines TRBV5-1 with TRBJ2-2; D is unresolved. Trimming took off 1 base at V and 8 bases at J, with 3 bases between the two ends. Germline CDR1 and CDR2: SGHRS and YFSETQ. The CDR3 is 11 amino acids. The CDR3 nucleotides read TGCGCCAGCAGCTTGAAGGGGGAGCTGTTTTTT. It yields the protein CASSLKGELFF.

This clonotype has a handful of counts. The chain uses TRBV20-1 and TRBJ2-7, with D perhaps assigned TRBD1 or TRBD2 (5 bases each). In germline, CDR1 is DFQATT, CDR2 SNEGSKA (reference sequence). V was trimmed by 0 bases and J by 2 bases, leaving 14 bases between them. The CDR3 covers 15 residues. The CDR3 region is CSARDRDGVTYEQYF. DNA for the CDR3: TGCAGTGCTAGAGATCGGGACGGGGTTACCTACGAGCAGTACTTC.

The chain uses TRBV12-3 or TRBV12-4 and TRBJ2-1; 10 nucleotides agree with TRBD2. The CDR3 length is 16 residues. Unmatched junction bases numbered 9, after V lost 2 bases and J lost 8 bases. CDR3 loop: CASSLLVLAGVDEQFF. The CDR3 DNA sequence: TGTGCCAGCAGTTTATTGGTTCTAGCGGGAGTCGATGAGCAGTTCTTC.

This clonotype appeared a few times. DNA for the CDR3: TGTGCCACCAGTGCCTCGGAACTAGGGCGAGATGAGCAGTTCTTC. It codes for CATSASELGRDEQFF. The V gene is TRBV24-1, the J gene TRBJ2-1, with D possibly being TRBD2 (5 bases). This CDR3 comprises 15 residues. Between the trimmed V and J ends, which lost 5 bases and 8 bases, there was a span of 18 bases. Germline V gene lookup returns CDR1 KGHDR and CDR2 SFDVKD.

The chain joins TRBV29-1 to TRBJ2-3, with D uncertain. Trimming removed 3 bases at V and 3 bases at J, with 4 bases between. Germline assignment: CDR1 SQVTM and CDR2 ANQGSEA. This CDR3 has 11 amino acids. CDR3 residues: CSVDITDTQYF. The CDR3 DNA follows: TGCAGCGTTGATATTACAGATACGCAGTATTTT.

V is TRBV28 and J is TRBJ1-6; TRBD1 aligns across 7 bases. Germline V gene data show CDR1 as MDHEN and CDR2 as SYDVKM. V shed 4 bases and J 7 bases; nucleotides not matched to a gene: 10. The CDR3 consists of 16 residues. Here the CDR3 reads CASSSGPGTANSPLHF. DNA of the CDR3: TGTGCCAGCAGTTCCGGACCCGGGACAGCGAATTCACCCCTCCACTTT.

This clonotype has a handful of counts. V is TRBV29-1 and J is TRBJ1-1; a weak D match, TRBD1 (5 bases). V lost 1 base and J lost 2, with 5 bases in between. Germline V gene lookup returns CDR1 SQVTM and CDR2 ANQGSEA. The CDR3 totals 12 residues. The CDR3 bases are TGCAGCGTTGAAGGGGACAACACTGAAGCTTTCTTT. It translates to CSVEGDNTEAFF.

CDR3 sequence: CASSGGGEGEKLFF. CDR3 in DNA: TGTGCCAGCAGCGGGGGGGGAGAAGGGGAAAAACTGTTTTTT. The V gene is TRBV12-3 or TRBV12-4, the J gene TRBJ1-4; D is perhaps TRBD1 (5 bases). V lost 6 bases and J 8 bases, leaving 16 bases between the germline ends. CDR3 length equals 14 residues.

The table lists this clonotype with many counts. The chain joins TRBV27 to TRBJ1-1, with 8 positions matching TRBD1. CDR1 is MNHEY, CDR2 SMNVEV, per germline (reference sequence). The length of the CDR3 is 16 residues. The V and J ends lost 6 bases and 5 bases, in that order; junction bases with no gene match: 14. CDR3 protein: CASSPGWTGRETEAFF. As DNA, the CDR3 is TGTGCCAGCAGCCCTGGGTGGACAGGGAGAGAAACTGAAGCTTTCTTT.

There are a few counts of this clonotype. V usage is TRBV29-1 and J usage is TRBJ2-2; tentative D call: TRBD1 (5 bases). The CDR3 sequence is 12 residues long. CDR1 is SQVTM and CDR2 is ANQGSEA in the germline V gene. The V end was cut by 4 bases, the J end by 5 bases, with 8 bases between. The CDR3: CSVGGRTGELFF. The CDR3 DNA follows: TGCAGCGTTGGGGGCCGGACCGGGGAGCTGTTTTTT.

J is TRBJ1-1 and V is TRBV28; D possibly corresponds to TRBD1 (5 bases). Germline V CDR1 and CDR2: MDHEN, SYDVKM. The CDR3 consists of 16 residues. With 5 bases removed from V and 5 bases from J, the gap between germline ends came to 21 bases. The CDR3 DNA is TGTGCCAGCAGTCTTGCTGGGGACTCGTGGGGTACTGAAGCTTTCTTT. It codes for CASSLAGDSWGTEAFF.